The 29 T cell receptor beta chains in this list originate from one sample, sequenced in a study of control samples from healthy donors and cancer patients. Here immunoSEQ multiplex PCR was the method, and the copy in TCRdb shows in-frame clones only, minus some. This sample has roughly 200,000 clones, with roughly 93% found just once. Sequenced: blood. The source of these receptors is a man between 18 and 29 years old in good health.

V is TRBV3-1 (or the pseudogene TRBV3-2) and J is TRBJ2-3; tentative D call: TRBD1 (5 bases). V lost 1 base and J lost 8, with 13 bases in between. CDR3 length: 14 amino acids. The germline V gene has CDR1 LGHDT and CDR2 YNNKEL (reference sequence). For the CDR3, the DNA is TGTGCCAGCAGCCAAGGGGGTGGTGGGGCTACGCAGTATTTT. The encoded protein is CASSQGGGGATQYF.

The rearrangement links TRBV6-4 to TRBJ1-1; D gene uncertain. The CDR3 covers 13 residues. Germline V gene sequence: CDR1 MRHNA, CDR2 SNTAGT. Trimming removed 4 bases from V and 7 bases from J, with 13 bases in between. The CDR3 sequence: CASSAEGDIEAFF. CDR3 sequence (DNA): TGTGCCAGCAGTGCAGAGGGAGACATTGAAGCTTTCTTT.

This chain connects TRBV5-1 to TRBJ1-4; D may be TRBD1 (5 bases). The CDR3 runs 14 residues. V shed 5 bases and J shed 8 bases, with 16 bases lying between them. CDR1 and CDR2 from the germline V gene are SGHRS and YFSETQ. The CDR3 DNA reads TGCGCCAGCAGGATTGGGGGGTTAGACGAAAAACTGTTTTTT. Translating it yields CASRIGGLDEKLFF.

The chain employs TRBV7-9 and TRBJ2-7, with D possibly TRBD2 on 5 matching bases. From germline, CDR1 is SEHNR and CDR2 FQNEAQ (reference sequence). The CDR3 has 13 amino acids. V lost 2 bases and J 5 bases, leaving 10 bases between the germline ends. The CDR3 sequence is CASSLNGENEQYF. The CDR3 DNA reads TGTGCCAGCAGCTTAAACGGGGAGAACGAGCAGTACTTC.

The chain links TRBV5-4 to TRBJ2-6, with 8 nucleotides matching TRBD1. The germline gives CDR1 SGHNT, CDR2 YYREEE (reference sequence). V lost 4 bases to trimming and J lost 2 bases; unmatched junction nucleotides: 5. This CDR3 region has 16 residues. The CDR3 bases are TGTGCCAGCAGCCTAACCAGGGGGCCTGGGGCCAACGTCCTGACTTTC. Its protein product is CASSLTRGPGANVLTF.

This rearrangement joins TRBV28 to TRBJ1-4, with 7 positions matching TRBD1. Per germline, CDR1 MDHEN and CDR2 SYDVKM. The CDR3 sequence is 17 residues long. The V gene end was trimmed by 3 bases and the J gene end by 6 bases; junction bases not matched to a gene: 13. CDR3 coding DNA: TGTGCCAGCAGTTTTTACCCTCGACAGGGAAAGGATGAAAAACTGTTTTTT. It yields the protein CASSFYPRQGKDEKLFF. Combining the CDR3 with reference TRBV28 and TRBJ1-4 gives the whole variable domain DVKVTQSSRYLVKRTGEKVFLECVQDMDHENMFWYRQDPGLGLRLIYFSYDVKMKEKGDIPEGYSVSREKKERFSLILESASTNQTSMYLCASSFYPRQGKDEKLFFGSGTQLSVL.

The chain is built from TRBV2 and TRBJ1-2; D ambiguous. The CDR3 consists of 12 residues. V shed 4 bases and J shed 3 bases, with 6 bases lying between them. Germline V gene sequence: CDR1 SNHLY, CDR2 FYNNEI. The CDR3 DNA reads TGTGCCAGCAGTGCCGGGGACTATGGCTACACCTTC. Its protein is CASSAGDYGYTF.

The J gene is TRBJ2-5, the V gene TRBV19; D possibly matches TRBD1 or TRBD2 (6 bases each). V was shortened by 9 bases and J by 5 bases, with 16 bases between the two germline ends. The CDR3 runs to 13 residues. Germline CDR1 and CDR2: LNHDA and SQIVND (reference sequence). CDR3 residues: CASAGGPGETQYF. The CDR3 bases are TGTGCCAGCGCTGGGGGGCCGGGGGAGACCCAGTACTTC.

This clone was recorded once. The CDR3 sequence is CASSLIPGNTEAFF. In DNA, the CDR3 is TGTGCCAGCAGCTTAATTCCGGGAAACACTGAAGCTTTCTTT. The chain couples TRBV7-2 to TRBJ1-1; D is undetermined. V was trimmed by 2 bases and J by 2 bases, leaving 9 bases between them. CDR1 and CDR2 (germline): SGHTA, FQGNSA. This CDR3 has 14 amino acids.

The rearrangement links TRBV4-1 to TRBJ1-2; D possibly corresponds to TRBD1 (6 bases). This CDR3 spans 16 amino acids. CDR1 and CDR2 (germline): MGHRA, YSYEKL. Trimming took 0 bases from V and 1 from J, leaving 12 bases between them. CDR3 protein: CASSQESGVNNYGYTF. CDR3 nucleotide sequence: TGCGCCAGCAGCCAAGAATCAGGGGTGAATAACTATGGCTACACCTTC.

The rearrangement uses TRBV4-2 and TRBJ2-7; TRBD2 agrees at 14 bases. This CDR3 contains 16 residues. Germline assignment: CDR1 LGHNA and CDR2 YNFKEQ. Germline trimming cut 2 bases from V and 5 bases from J; bases unmatched to any gene: 5. The CDR3 bases are TGTGCCAGCAGCCAACTAGGGACTAGCGGGGGCCACGAGCAGTACTTC. Protein: CASSQLGTSGGHEQYF.

The rearrangement uses TRBV28 and TRBJ1-5, with 8 bases lining up with TRBD1. CDR1 is MDHEN, CDR2 SYDVKM, per germline. The CDR3 totals 15 residues. Trimming took 3 bases from V and 3 from J; bases not matched to a gene: 4. DNA of the CDR3: TGTGCCAGCAGTTTGTCGGACAGGGACAATCAGCCCCAGCATTTT. It is translated as CASSLSDRDNQPQHF.

The genes are TRBV19 and TRBJ1-6; no reliable D call. Germline V gives CDR1 LNHDA, CDR2 SQIVND (reference sequence). Trimming took 5 bases from V and 8 from J, leaving 16 bases between them. The CDR3 length is 15 residues. This chain's CDR3 is CASSLSRDQDSPLHF. As DNA, the CDR3 is TGTGCCAGTAGTTTGAGCAGAGACCAGGATTCACCCCTCCACTTT. Complete variable domain (other parts from reference TRBV19 and TRBJ1-6): DGGITQSPKYLFRKEGQNVTLSCEQNLNHDAMYWYRQDPGQGLRLIYYSQIVNDFQKGDIAEGYSVSREKKESFPLTVTSAQKNPTAFYLCASSLSRDQDSPLHFGNGTRLTVT.

The chain joins TRBV14 to TRBJ1-2, with 7 bases aligning to TRBD1. After removal of 4 bases from V and 4 bases from J, the junction contained 0 bases not matched to a gene. CDR1 and CDR2 from the germline V gene are SGHDN and FVKESK. There are 12 residues in the CDR3. The CDR3 sequence: CASSRQGYGYTF. CDR3 in DNA: TGTGCCAGCAGCCGACAGGGCTATGGCTACACCTTC.

This clone was seen once. The V gene is TRBV5-4, the J gene TRBJ2-1; D unclear. Germline lookup yields CDR1 SGHNT and CDR2 YYREEE (reference sequence). This CDR3 has 14 amino acids. V dropped 1 base and J dropped 6 bases, with 11 bases sitting between them. The CDR3 DNA is TGTGCCAGCAGCTTGTGGCATGGCCCCAATGAGCAGTTCTTC. This sequence encodes CASSLWHGPNEQFF.

The gene calls are TRBV25-1 and TRBJ1-2; 8 bases fit TRBD1. J lost 8 bases, V lost 5 bases, and 7 bases had no gene match. This CDR3 is 13 amino acids long. CDR1 and CDR2 from the germline V gene are MGHDK and SYGVNS. CDR3 amino acids: CASSPGTGRGYTF. DNA of the CDR3: TGTGCCAGCAGTCCCGGGACAGGTCGAGGCTACACCTTC.

This clone was counted only a few times. The chain has TRBV4-2 and TRBJ1-2; tentative D call: TRBD1 (5 bases). Looked up from germline, CDR1 is LGHNA and CDR2 is YNFKEQ. The CDR3 runs to 15 residues. The V and J ends lost 0 bases and 7 bases respectively, with 15 bases between them. CDR3 sequence reads: CASSQDKVLGLGYTF. CDR3 bases: TGTGCCAGCAGCCAAGATAAAGTCTTGGGGCTTGGCTACACCTTC.

The chain joins TRBV20-1 to TRBJ1-2; no clear D. The CDR3 sequence is 11 residues long. Trimming left V 5 bases short and J 7 bases short, with 11 bases between. Per the germline V gene, CDR1 is DFQATT and CDR2 is SNEGSKA (reference sequence). CDR3 sequence (DNA): TGCAGTGCTCTCGTAAGTGGTGGCTACACCTTC. It specifies CSALVSGGYTF.

This clone was recorded once. The rearrangement joins TRBV4-1 to TRBJ2-3, with 9 bases matching TRBD2. In germline, CDR1 is MGHRA, CDR2 YSYEKL. This CDR3 has 18 amino acids. Trimming at V came to 0 bases and at J to 2 bases, leaving 9 bases not matched to a gene. The CDR3 DNA is TGCGCCAGCAGCCAAGATGGGAGACTAGCGGCCTACACAGATACGCAGTATTTT. Its translation: CASSQDGRLAAYTDTQYF.

The V call is TRBV18, the J call TRBJ1-6; D is uncertain. Trimming removed 8 bases at V and 7 bases at J, with 12 bases between. In germline, CDR1 is KGHSH, CDR2 LQKENI. The CDR3 is 13 amino acids. DNA of the CDR3: TGTGCCAGCGCTGGGGAGTGGAATTCACCCCTCCACTTT. Its translation is CASAGEWNSPLHF.

This clone is a singleton in its sample. The V and J genes are TRBV5-4 and TRBJ2-1; TRBD2 matches 9 bases. V shed 6 bases and J 2 bases; nucleotides not matched to a gene: 6. The CDR3 totals 15 residues. Germline-derived CDR1 and CDR2 are SGHNT and YYREEE (reference sequence). The CDR3 here is CASTTLAGTYNEQFF. Here the CDR3 DNA reads TGTGCCAGCACCACTCTAGCGGGGACCTACAATGAGCAGTTCTTC.

The chain links TRBV6-5 to TRBJ1-2, with D possibly TRBD1 on 5 matching bases. With 10 bases removed from V and 0 bases from J, the gap between germline ends came to 12 bases. The germline V gene encodes CDR1 MNHEY and CDR2 SVGAGI. The CDR3 runs to 13 residues. The CDR3 region is CATLRGANYGYTF. CDR3 sequence (DNA): TGTGCCACCCTGAGGGGAGCTAACTATGGCTACACCTTC.

The chain uses TRBV9 and TRBJ1-3, with D unresolved. Trimming took 0 bases from V and 0 from J, leaving 10 bases between them. The CDR3 spans 16 residues. The germline gives CDR1 SGDLS, CDR2 YYNGEE. CDR3 in DNA: TGTGCCAGCAGCGTAGGGTGGGGAGCCTCTGGAAACACCATATATTTT. Amino acid sequence: CASSVGWGASGNTIYF.

This clone has only a few counts. The V and J genes are TRBV25-1 and TRBJ2-7; unclear D gene. V was pared by 3 bases and J by 1 base, with 16 bases between. The CDR3 has 16 residues. Germline loops: CDR1 MGHDK, CDR2 SYGVNS. The CDR3 loop is CASSDYADLLSYEQYF. CDR3 DNA: TGTGCCAGCAGTGACTACGCGGACCTCCTATCCTACGAGCAGTACTTC.

The chain employs TRBV2 and TRBJ2-3; 10 bases are a match to TRBD1. Trimming removed 6 bases from V and 2 bases from J; junction bases left unmatched: 5. The germline CDR1 and CDR2 sequences are SNHLY and FYNNEI. This CDR3 spans 15 amino acids. CDR3 loop: CASSQTGGPTDTQYF. For the CDR3, the DNA is TGTGCCAGCAGCCAGACAGGGGGCCCCACAGATACGCAGTATTTT.

The J gene is TRBJ1-1, the V gene TRBV6-5; D might be TRBD1 (5 bases). Germline V gene lookup returns CDR1 MNHEY and CDR2 SVGAGI. V gave up 5 bases and J gave up 4 bases, with 11 bases separating them. This CDR3 spans 13 amino acids. The CDR3 loop is CASSRWRGTEAFF. The CDR3 nucleotides are TGTGCCAGCAGTAGGTGGAGGGGCACTGAAGCTTTCTTT.

The chain uses TRBV6-5 and TRBJ2-2, with TRBD1 as a possible D gene (6 bases). The CDR3 totals 15 residues. Between the trimmed V and J ends, which lost 7 bases and 5 bases, there was a span of 17 bases. Germline CDR1 MNHEY, CDR2 SVGAGI. Written as DNA, the CDR3 is TGTGCCAGCATTCCAGAAGACAGGTATACCGGGGAGCTGTTTTTT. Translated, it gives CASIPEDRYTGELFF.

This sequence joins TRBV7-3 and TRBJ2-2; TRBD2 might be the D (6 bases). The CDR3 loop spans 16 amino acids. V was shortened by 1 base and J by 5 bases, with 14 bases between the two germline ends. Germline V CDR1 and CDR2: SGHTA, FQGTGA. The CDR3 reads CASSLKDRLATGELFF. The CDR3 DNA reads as TGTGCCAGCAGCTTAAAAGATAGGCTAGCGACCGGGGAGCTGTTTTTT.

About this clone: This sample also contains other DNA sequences that code for the same CDR3. V and J are TRBV5-4 and TRBJ2-7; D is unresolved. Trimming cost V 2 bases and J 5 bases, with 5 bases left between them. The CDR3 length is 11 residues. Germline V lookup: CDR1 SGHNT, CDR2 YYREEE (reference sequence). The chain's CDR3 is CASSLGHEQYF. The CDR3 nucleotides are TGTGCCAGCAGCTTAGGCCACGAGCAGTACTTC.